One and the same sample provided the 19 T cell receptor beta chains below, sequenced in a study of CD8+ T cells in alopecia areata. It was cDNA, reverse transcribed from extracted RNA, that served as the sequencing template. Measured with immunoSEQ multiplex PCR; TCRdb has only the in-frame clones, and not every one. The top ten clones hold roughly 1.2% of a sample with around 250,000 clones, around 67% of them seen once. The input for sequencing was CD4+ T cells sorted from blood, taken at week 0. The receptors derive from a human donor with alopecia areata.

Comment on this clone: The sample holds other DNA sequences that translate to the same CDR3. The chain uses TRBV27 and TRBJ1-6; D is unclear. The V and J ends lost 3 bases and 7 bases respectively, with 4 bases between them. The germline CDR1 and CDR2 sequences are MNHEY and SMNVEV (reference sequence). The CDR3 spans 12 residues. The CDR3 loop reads CASSLVNSPLHF. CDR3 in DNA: TGTGCCAGCAGTTTGGTGAATTCACCCCTCCACTTT.

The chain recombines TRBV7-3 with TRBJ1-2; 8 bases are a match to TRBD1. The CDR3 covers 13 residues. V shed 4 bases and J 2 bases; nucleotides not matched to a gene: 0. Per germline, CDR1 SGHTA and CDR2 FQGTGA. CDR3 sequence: CASSWDRNYGYTF. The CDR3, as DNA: TGTGCCAGCAGCTGGGACAGGAACTATGGCTACACCTTC.

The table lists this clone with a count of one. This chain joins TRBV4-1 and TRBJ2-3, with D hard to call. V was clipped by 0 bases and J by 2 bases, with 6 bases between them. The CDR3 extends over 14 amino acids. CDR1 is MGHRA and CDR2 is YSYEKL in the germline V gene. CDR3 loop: CASSQETHTDTQYF. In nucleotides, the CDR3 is TGCGCCAGCAGCCAAGAGACCCACACAGATACGCAGTATTTT.

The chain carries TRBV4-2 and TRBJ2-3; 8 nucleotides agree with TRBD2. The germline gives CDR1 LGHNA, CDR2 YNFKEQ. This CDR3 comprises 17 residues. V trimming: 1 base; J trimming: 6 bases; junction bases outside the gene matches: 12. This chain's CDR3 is CASSQVASGGPRDTQYF. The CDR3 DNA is TGTGCCAGCAGCCAAGTGGCAAGCGGGGGCCCCAGGGATACGCAGTATTTT.

The DNA for the CDR3 is TGTGCCAGCAGCGTAGCCCCTCTGGAAGATACGCAGTATTTT. Translating it yields CASSVAPLEDTQYF. The chain couples TRBV9 to TRBJ2-3, with D unclear. The V and J ends lost 0 bases and 5 bases respectively, with 10 bases between them. The germline V gene encodes CDR1 SGDLS and CDR2 YYNGEE. The CDR3 extends over 14 amino acids.

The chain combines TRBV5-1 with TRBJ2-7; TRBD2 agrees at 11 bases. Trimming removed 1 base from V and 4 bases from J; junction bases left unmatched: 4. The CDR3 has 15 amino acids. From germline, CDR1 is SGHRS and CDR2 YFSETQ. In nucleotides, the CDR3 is TGCGCCAGCAGCTTGCGACTAGCGGGGCATTACGAGCAGTACTTC. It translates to CASSLRLAGHYEQYF. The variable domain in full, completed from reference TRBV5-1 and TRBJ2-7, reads KAGVTQTPRYLIKTRGQQVTLSCSPISGHRSVSWYQQTPGQGLQFLFEYFSETQRNKGNFPGRFSGRQFSNSRSEMNVSTLELGDSALYLCASSLRLAGHYEQYFGPGTRLTVT.

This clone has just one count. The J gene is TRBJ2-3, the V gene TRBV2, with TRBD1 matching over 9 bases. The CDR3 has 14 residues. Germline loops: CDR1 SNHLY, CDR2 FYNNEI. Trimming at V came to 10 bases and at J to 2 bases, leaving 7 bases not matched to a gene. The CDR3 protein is CATHRGQDTDTQYF. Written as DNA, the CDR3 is TGTGCCACCCACAGGGGGCAAGACACAGATACGCAGTATTTT.

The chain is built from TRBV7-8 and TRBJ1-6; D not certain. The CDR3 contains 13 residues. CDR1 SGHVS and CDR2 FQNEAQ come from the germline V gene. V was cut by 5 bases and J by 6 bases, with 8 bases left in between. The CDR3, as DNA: TGTGCCAGCAGCCTCAACGGTAATTCACCCCTCCACTTT. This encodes CASSLNGNSPLHF.

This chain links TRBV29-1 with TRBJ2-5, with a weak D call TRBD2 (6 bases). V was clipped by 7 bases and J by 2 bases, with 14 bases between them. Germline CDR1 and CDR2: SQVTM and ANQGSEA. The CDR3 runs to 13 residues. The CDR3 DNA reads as TGCAGCGCCCTGACTAGTAAGCAAGAGACCCAGTACTTC. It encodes CSALTSKQETQYF. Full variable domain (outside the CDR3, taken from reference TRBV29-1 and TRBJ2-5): SAVISQKPSRDICQRGTSLTIQCQVDSQVTMMFWYRQQPGQSLTLIATANQGSEATYESGFVIDKFPISRPNLTFSTLTVSNMSPEDSSIYLCSALTSKQETQYFGPGTRLLVL.

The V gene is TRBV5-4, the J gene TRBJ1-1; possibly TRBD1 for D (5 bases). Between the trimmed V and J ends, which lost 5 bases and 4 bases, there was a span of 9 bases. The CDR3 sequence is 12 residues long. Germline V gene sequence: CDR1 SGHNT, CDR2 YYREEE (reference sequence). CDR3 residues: CASRRGRTEAFF. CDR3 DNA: TGTGCCAGCAGACGGGGCCGCACTGAAGCTTTCTTT.

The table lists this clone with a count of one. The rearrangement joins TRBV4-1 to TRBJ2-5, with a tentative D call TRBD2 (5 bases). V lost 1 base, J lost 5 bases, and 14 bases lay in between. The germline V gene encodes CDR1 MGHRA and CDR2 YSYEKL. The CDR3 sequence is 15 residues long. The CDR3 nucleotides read TGCGCCAGCAGCCAAGTAGGGCTAGCTGAGGAGACCCAGTACTTC. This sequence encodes CASSQVGLAEETQYF.

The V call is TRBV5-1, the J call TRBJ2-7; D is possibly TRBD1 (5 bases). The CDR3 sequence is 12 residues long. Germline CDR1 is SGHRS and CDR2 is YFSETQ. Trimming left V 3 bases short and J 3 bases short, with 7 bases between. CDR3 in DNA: TGCGCCAGCAGCTGGGGCCTCTACGAGCAGTACTTC. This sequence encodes CASSWGLYEQYF.

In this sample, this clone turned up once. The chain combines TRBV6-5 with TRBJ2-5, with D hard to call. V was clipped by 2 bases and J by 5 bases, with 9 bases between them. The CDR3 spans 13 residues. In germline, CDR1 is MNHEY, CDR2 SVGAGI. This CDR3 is CASSYPGSETQYF. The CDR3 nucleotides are TGTGCCAGCAGTTACCCGGGTTCGGAGACCCAGTACTTC.

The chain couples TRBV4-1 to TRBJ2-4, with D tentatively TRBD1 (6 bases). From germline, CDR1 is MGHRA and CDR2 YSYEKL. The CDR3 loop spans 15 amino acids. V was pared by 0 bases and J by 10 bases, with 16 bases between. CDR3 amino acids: CASSQEFRQGRIQYF. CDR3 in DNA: TGCGCCAGCAGCCAAGAATTCCGGCAGGGGCGGATTCAGTACTTC.

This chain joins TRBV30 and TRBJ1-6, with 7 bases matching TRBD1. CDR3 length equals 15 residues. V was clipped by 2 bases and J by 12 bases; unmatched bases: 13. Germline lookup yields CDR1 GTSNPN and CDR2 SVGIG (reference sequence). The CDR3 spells CAWSIGTAKTGPLHF. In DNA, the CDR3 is TGTGCCTGGAGTATAGGGACAGCCAAGACTGGACCCCTCCACTTT.

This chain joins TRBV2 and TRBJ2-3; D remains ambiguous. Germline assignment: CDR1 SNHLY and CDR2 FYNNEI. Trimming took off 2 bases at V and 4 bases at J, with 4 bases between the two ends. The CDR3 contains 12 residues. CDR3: CASSESPDTQYF. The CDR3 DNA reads TGTGCCAGCAGTGAATCCCCAGATACGCAGTATTTT. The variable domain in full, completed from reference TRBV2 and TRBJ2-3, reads EPEVTQTPSHQVTQMGQEVILRCVPISNHLYFYWYRQILGQKVEFLVSFYNNEISEKSEIFDDQFSVERPDGSNFTLKIRSTKLEDSAMYFCASSESPDTQYFGPGTRLTVL.

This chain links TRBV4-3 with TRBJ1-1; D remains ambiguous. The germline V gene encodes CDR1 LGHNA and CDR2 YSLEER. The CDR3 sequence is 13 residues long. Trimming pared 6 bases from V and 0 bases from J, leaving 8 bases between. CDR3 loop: CASRDPMNTEAFF. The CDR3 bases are TGCGCCAGCAGGGACCCCATGAACACTGAAGCTTTCTTT.

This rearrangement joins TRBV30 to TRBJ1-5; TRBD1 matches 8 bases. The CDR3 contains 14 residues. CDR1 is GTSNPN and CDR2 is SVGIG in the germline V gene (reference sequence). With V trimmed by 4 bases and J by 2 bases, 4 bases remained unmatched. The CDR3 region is CAWNKQGGNQPQHF. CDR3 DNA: TGTGCCTGGAACAAACAGGGGGGCAATCAGCCCCAGCATTTT. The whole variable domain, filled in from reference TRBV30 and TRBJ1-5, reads SQTIHQWPATLVQPVGSPLSLECTVEGTSNPNLYWYRQAAGRGLQLLFYSVGIGQISSEVPQNLSASRPQDRQFILSSKKLLLSDSGFYLCAWNKQGGNQPQHFGDGTRLSIL.

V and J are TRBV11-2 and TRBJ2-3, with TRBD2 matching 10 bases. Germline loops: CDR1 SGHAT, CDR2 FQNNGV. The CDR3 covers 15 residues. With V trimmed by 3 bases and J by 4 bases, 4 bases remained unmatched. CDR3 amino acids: CASSFALAGADTQYF. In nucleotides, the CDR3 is TGTGCCAGCAGCTTTGCGCTAGCGGGGGCAGATACGCAGTATTTT.